The entry below gives a single TCR beta chain sequence along with its context. The data are from a study of blood T cells in healthy people across ages. The authors ran a second PCR of 7 to 11 cycles using a sample-barcoded 5' primer and a J-beta primer mix. MiXCR, run by TCRdb on the 5' RACE reads, gives a single entry per CDR3 protein. In the table there are under 1,100,000 distinct CDR3 sequences, around 25% of which are singletons. The CDR3 is 17 amino acids. V gave up 5 bases and J gave up 6 bases; unmatched junction bases: 9. Germline values: CDR1 SGHTA, CDR2 FQGTGA. The same sample was also studied in work on T cells of mothers and their children.

V usage is TRBV7-3 and J usage is TRBJ2-5, with 16 bases identical to TRBD2. The sequenced sample consisted of blood. The clonotype comes from a girl aged 2-10 years in good health. CDR3 bases: TGTGCCAGCAGCCCCGGGACTAGCGGGGGGGCCTTAAAGACCCAGTACTTC. Translating it yields CASSPGTSGGALKTQYF.